The T cell receptor (beta chain) under discussion was sequenced for a study of sequential checkpoint blockade in melanoma. Study context: About two dozen patients had tumor biopsies before treatment and at week 13.

TCRdb keeps only in-frame clones here, not all; method: immunoSEQ multiplex PCR. Of 4,500 to 6,000 clones in the sample, under 40% were seen once. This CDR3 contains 14 residues. In germline, CDR1 is KGHSH, CDR2 LQKENI. V was shortened by 3 bases and J by 8 bases, with 14 bases between the two germline ends. Treatment here: randomized to nivolumab then ipilimumab (arm A) or the reverse (arm B). This receptor was taken from a human donor with melanoma. The V call is TRBV18, the J call TRBJ2-1; D gene uncertain. The material sequenced was tumor tissue (inferred from file names), taken from a patient given nivolumab and ipilimumab in sequence. CDR3 DNA sequence: TGTGCCAGCTCACCGAGTACAGAGAGGCATGAGCAGTTCTTC. Residues: CASSPSTERHEQFF.